One and the same sample provided the 23 T cell receptor beta chains below, sequenced in a study of CD4 T cells in lung cancer. The assay was immunoSEQ multiplex PCR, and TCRdb's table has in-frame clones only and misses some. The sample holds more than 9,000 clones; around 66% are singletons and the top ten take 15%. The lung tissue was taken at least 3 cm from the tumor in the same resection. Input material: normal lung tissue taken away from the tumor. Every receptor here comes from a man between 60 and 75 years old with non-small cell lung cancer.

The chain recombines TRBV11-2 with TRBJ2-1; D gene uncertain. Trimming removed 0 bases from V and 10 bases from J, with 10 bases in between. This CDR3 has 13 amino acids. Per germline, CDR1 SGHAT and CDR2 FQNNGV. CDR3 in amino acids: CASSLEAVSEQFF. CDR3 in DNA: TGTGCCAGCAGCTTAGAAGCCGTGTCGGAGCAGTTCTTC.

The chain combines TRBV14 with TRBJ2-6, with D perhaps matching TRBD1 (6 bases). The CDR3 contains 15 residues. Germline assignment: CDR1 SGHDN and CDR2 FVKESK. Trimming took 4 bases from V and 4 from J, leaving 11 bases between them. DNA of the CDR3: TGTGCCAGCAGCCTCACAGGGCTCGGGGCCAACGTCCTGACTTTC. Residues: CASSLTGLGANVLTF. The variable domain in full, with the rest retrieved from reference TRBV14 and TRBJ2-6, is EAGVTQFPSHSVIEKGQTVTLRCDPISGHDNLYWYRRVMGKEIKFLLHFVKESKQDESGMPNNRFLAERTGGTYSTLKVQPAELEDSGVYFCASSLTGLGANVLTFGAGSRLTVL.

This clone was counted once. The chain links TRBV2 to TRBJ2-1; D remains ambiguous. Trimming stripped 6 bases from V and 7 bases from J, with 4 bases between. This CDR3 contains 10 residues. CDR1 and CDR2 (germline): SNHLY, FYNNEI. The DNA for the CDR3 is TGTGCCAGCAGACTAAATGAGCAGTTCTTC. It specifies CASRLNEQFF. Full variable domain (rest looked up from reference TRBV2 and TRBJ2-1): EPEVTQTPSHQVTQMGQEVILRCVPISNHLYFYWYRQILGQKVEFLVSFYNNEISEKSEIFDDQFSVERPDGSNFTLKIRSTKLEDSAMYFCASRLNEQFFGPGTRLTVL.

The rearrangement joins TRBV6-5 to TRBJ1-1, with D unclear. V shed 0 bases and J shed 4 bases, with 15 bases lying between them. Germline V gene lookup returns CDR1 MNHEY and CDR2 SVGAGI. CDR3 length equals 16 residues. The CDR3 DNA is TGTGCCAGCAGTTACTCGAGGGCGGGGTTAGTCACTGAAGCTTTCTTT. Translation gives CASSYSRAGLVTEAFF.

The chain links TRBV5-6 to TRBJ1-1, with TRBD1 as a possible D gene (6 bases). V dropped 4 bases and J dropped 1 base, with 14 bases sitting between them. From germline, CDR1 is SGHDT and CDR2 YYEEEE. This CDR3 has 15 amino acids. CDR3: CASSPPARGNTEAFF. The CDR3 DNA reads TGTGCCAGCAGCCCCCCCGCCAGGGGGAACACTGAAGCTTTCTTT. Together with reference TRBV5-6 and TRBJ1-1, the CDR3 gives the full variable domain: DAGVTQSPTHLIKTRGQQVTLRCSPKSGHDTVSWYQQALGQGPQFIFQYYEEEERQRGNFPDRFSGHQFPNYSSELNVNALLLGDSALYLCASSPPARGNTEAFFGQGTRLTVV.

The chain combines TRBV6-1 with TRBJ2-7; 7 bases are shared with TRBD2. With 8 bases clipped from V and 6 bases from J, the junction kept 10 bases outside the gene matches. The CDR3 has 13 amino acids. Germline loops: CDR1 MNHNS, CDR2 SASEGT. The CDR3 reads CASSTSEVAEQYF. In nucleotides, the CDR3 is TGTGCCAGCTCTACTAGCGAGGTCGCCGAGCAGTACTTC.

The rearrangement uses TRBV19 and TRBJ2-1; 10 nucleotides align to TRBD2. The CDR3 is 16 residues long. CDR1 and CDR2 (germline): LNHDA, SQIVND (reference sequence). V shed 5 bases, J shed 0 bases, and the junction held 4 bases outside the gene matches. CDR3 coding DNA: TGTGCCAGTAGTTCAAGACTAGCGGGCTCCTACAATGAGCAGTTCTTC. This encodes CASSSRLAGSYNEQFF.

By sample share, this clone is medium-sized. The chain couples TRBV6-5 to TRBJ2-5; 16 bases map to TRBD2. CDR3 length: 15 amino acids. The germline V gene has CDR1 MNHEY and CDR2 SVGAGI. The V and J ends lost 7 bases and 4 bases, in that order; junction bases with no gene match: 3. CDR3 sequence reads: CASTGLAGGRETQYF. In DNA, the CDR3 is TGTGCCAGCACGGGACTAGCGGGAGGGCGAGAGACCCAGTACTTC.

The CDR3 bases are TGTGCCAGCACCACGGGACAGGGTTCCTACAATGAGCAGTTCTTC. It yields the protein CASTTGQGSYNEQFF. This sequence joins TRBV28 and TRBJ2-1; 9 bases are shared with TRBD1. The CDR3 runs 15 residues. CDR1 and CDR2 (germline): MDHEN, SYDVKM. V lost 7 bases and J lost 1; bases outside the gene matches: 5. Together with reference TRBV28 and TRBJ2-1, the CDR3 gives the full variable domain: DVKVTQSSRYLVKRTGEKVFLECVQDMDHENMFWYRQDPGLGLRLIYFSYDVKMKEKGDIPEGYSVSREKKERFSLILESASTNQTSMYLCASTTGQGSYNEQFFGPGTRLTVL.

The count of this clone is one. Other DNA sequences of this sample code for an identical CDR3. This rearrangement joins TRBV30 to TRBJ1-5; weak D call: TRBD1 (6 bases). Germline V gene lookup returns CDR1 GTSNPN and CDR2 SVGIG (reference sequence). The CDR3 totals 14 residues. Trimming took 3 bases from V and 3 from J, leaving 12 bases between them. The CDR3 sequence: CAWRTGQSNQPQHF. The CDR3 coding sequence is TGTGCCTGGAGGACCGGACAGTCCAATCAGCCCCAGCATTTT.

In this sample, this clone turned up a few times. The chain couples TRBV29-1 to TRBJ1-1, with D unclear. The CDR3 has 10 residues. From germline, CDR1 is SQVTM and CDR2 ANQGSEA. Trimming took 6 bases from V and 7 from J, leaving 9 bases between them. This CDR3 reads CSVVSVEAFF. CDR3 nucleotides: TGCAGCGTCGTCTCGGTTGAAGCTTTCTTT.

The gene calls are TRBV10-1 and TRBJ2-3; D might be TRBD1 (5 bases). V was clipped by 2 bases and J by 4 bases, with 10 bases between them. Germline lookup yields CDR1 WNHNN and CDR2 SYGVQD (reference sequence). This CDR3 region has 14 residues. Written as DNA, the CDR3 is TGCGCCAGCAGTGAGGCTGGGGCCCCAGATACGCAGTATTTT. Its protein product is CASSEAGAPDTQYF.

J is TRBJ1-4 and V is TRBV7-2; a weak D match, TRBD1 (5 bases). The CDR3 runs 15 residues. Trimming removed 3 bases at V and 3 bases at J, with 11 bases between. The germline V gene encodes CDR1 SGHTA and CDR2 FQGNSA. As DNA, the CDR3 is TGTGCCAGCAGCTTCTCCAGGGAACCTAATGAAAAACTGTTTTTT. Protein product: CASSFSREPNEKLFF.

The chain uses TRBV5-1 and TRBJ2-7; 7 bases match TRBD1. Germline V lookup: CDR1 SGHRS, CDR2 YFSETQ. CDR3 length equals 14 residues. The J segment lost 3 bases and the V segment lost 0 bases, leaving 3 bases of the junction unmatched. The DNA for the CDR3 is TGCGCCAGCAGCTTGGAACAGGGGTTCTACGAGCAGTACTTC. Protein sequence: CASSLEQGFYEQYF.

This clone was observed a handful of times. The chain employs TRBV4-1 and TRBJ1-4; 12 positions match TRBD1. CDR3 size: 15 residues. V trimming: 1 base; J trimming: 8 bases; junction bases outside the gene matches: 2. In germline, CDR1 is MGHRA, CDR2 YSYEKL. CDR3 residues: CASSQGGTGGEKLFF. The CDR3 DNA is TGCGCCAGCAGCCAAGGGGGGACAGGGGGCGAAAAACTGTTTTTT.

The CDR3: CASSISGRASDTQYF. The CDR3 nucleotides read TGTGCCAGCAGCATAAGCGGGAGGGCCAGTGATACGCAGTATTTT. V usage is TRBV11-3 and J usage is TRBJ2-3, with 10 nucleotides matching TRBD2. CDR3 size: 15 residues. V was clipped by 5 bases and J by 6 bases; unmatched bases: 8. Germline CDR1 is SGHNT and CDR2 is YENEEA. Combining the CDR3 with reference TRBV11-3 and TRBJ2-3 gives the whole variable domain EAGVVQSPRYKIIEKKQPVAFWCNPISGHNTLYWYLQNLGQGPELLIRYENEEAVDDSQLPKDRFSAERLKGVDSTLKIQPAELGDSAVYLCASSISGRASDTQYFGPGTRLTVL.

This clone appeared a few times. This chain joins TRBV2 and TRBJ1-5, with a weak D call TRBD1 (6 bases). The V end was cut by 2 bases, the J end by 6 bases, with 14 bases between. The germline V gene encodes CDR1 SNHLY and CDR2 FYNNEI. The CDR3 has 15 amino acids. Here the CDR3 DNA reads TGTGCCAGCAGTGAAATTCAGGGGCAGGGTCAGCCCCAGCATTTT. It is translated as CASSEIQGQGQPQHF. Supplemented by reference TRBV2 and TRBJ1-5, the full variable domain reads EPEVTQTPSHQVTQMGQEVILRCVPISNHLYFYWYRQILGQKVEFLVSFYNNEISEKSEIFDDQFSVERPDGSNFTLKIRSTKLEDSAMYFCASSEIQGQGQPQHFGDGTRLSIL.

The chain links TRBV7-3 to TRBJ2-1, with 8 bases identical to TRBD2. Per the germline V gene, CDR1 is SGHTA and CDR2 is FQGTGA. V lost 4 bases and J lost 7; bases outside the gene matches: 9. This CDR3 has 15 residues. The CDR3 DNA sequence: TGTGCCAGCAGCTACTCCGGGACTAGTCAGAATGAGCAGTTCTTC. It codes for CASSYSGTSQNEQFF. Using reference TRBV7-3 and TRBJ2-1 for the parts outside the CDR3, the full variable domain is GAGVSQTPSNKVTEKGKYVELRCDPISGHTALYWYRQSLGQGPEFLIYFQGTGAADDSGLPNDRFFAVRPEGSVSTLKIQRTERGDSAVYLCASSYSGTSQNEQFFGPGTRLTVL.

The chain uses TRBV11-2 and TRBJ2-1; 11 bases are shared with TRBD2. The CDR3 runs to 15 residues. Trimming cost V 5 bases and J 8 bases; bases outside gene matches: 8. Germline lookup yields CDR1 SGHAT and CDR2 FQNNGV. Here the CDR3 DNA reads TGTGCCAGCAGCCAGGCCCTAGCGGGAGGCGATGAGCAGTTCTTC. This gives the protein CASSQALAGGDEQFF.

The CDR3 sequence: CASSSGHGSTDTQYF. In nucleotides, the CDR3 is TGCGCCAGCAGCTCCGGACACGGGAGCACAGATACGCAGTATTTT. The chain recombines TRBV5-1 with TRBJ2-3; tentative D call: TRBD1 (5 bases). CDR1 is SGHRS and CDR2 is YFSETQ in the germline V gene. Trimming left V 3 bases short and J 0 bases short, with 11 bases between. This CDR3 has 15 residues. The whole variable domain, remainder taken from reference TRBV5-1 and TRBJ2-3, is KAGVTQTPRYLIKTRGQQVTLSCSPISGHRSVSWYQQTPGQGLQFLFEYFSETQRNKGNFPGRFSGRQFSNSRSEMNVSTLELGDSALYLCASSSGHGSTDTQYFGPGTRLTVL.

The chain is built from TRBV15 and TRBJ2-3; 11 positions agree with TRBD2. This CDR3 comprises 16 residues. J was trimmed by 9 bases and V by 0 bases; bases with no gene match: 8. CDR1 is LNHNV and CDR2 is YYDKDF in the germline V gene (reference sequence). CDR3 bases: TGTGCCACCAGCAGAGATGGGATTAGCGGGAGGGTGACGCAGTATTTT. Protein sequence: CATSRDGISGRVTQYF.

This clone occurred a few times. The genes are TRBV27 and TRBJ1-5; TRBD1 matches at 9 bases. Per germline, CDR1 MNHEY and CDR2 SMNVEV (reference sequence). Trimming took 6 bases from V and 2 from J; bases not matched to a gene: 5. The CDR3 covers 15 residues. CDR3 amino acids: CASSPQGAGNQPQHF. CDR3 in DNA: TGTGCCAGCAGCCCACAGGGGGCAGGCAATCAGCCCCAGCATTTT.

The chain has TRBV19 and TRBJ1-2; the match to TRBD1 covers 8 bases. The germline V gene has CDR1 LNHDA and CDR2 SQIVND (reference sequence). The ends lost 5 bases at V and 6 bases at J; junction bases unmatched: 2. The CDR3 spans 12 residues. The CDR3 bases are TGTGCCAGTAGTGTGACAGGGGATGGCTACACCTTC. Its protein is CASSVTGDGYTF.